Ten or more counts support the clone carrying this T cell receptor (beta chain). With iRepertoire HTBI primers and Arm-PCR of CDR3 regions, TCR beta libraries were built. TCRdb re-derived calls from the multiplex PCR reads in MiXCR, one entry per CDR3 protein. The sample shows 540,000 or so distinct CDR3 sequences, about 13% of them seen only once. Time point indicated: newly diagnosed GD, antithyroid drugs for less than 3 months. With RNA extracted from PBMCs as input, the TCR library was made. This sample was taken from a study of regulatory T cells in long-lasting Graves disease. V was clipped by 5 bases and J by 4 bases; unmatched bases: 11. Germline V gene lookup returns CDR1 SGHAT and CDR2 FQNNGV. The CDR3 has 15 amino acids. This sample was shared with a second study, whose subject was T cells in Graves' hyperthyroidism and ophthalmopathy. That report notes: Over 18 months, lack of ophthalmopathy progression marked Graves' hyperthyroidism as stable. Among clonotypes expanded in thyroid above 0.001, most were also found in blood.

This clonotype was sampled from a man aged 25-45 years with Graves disease. The starting material was peripheral blood mononuclear cells (PBMCs), obtained at new diagnosis, from a patient treated with antithyroid drugs. The chain carries TRBV11-2 and TRBJ2-7; 7 positions agree with TRBD1. The CDR3 nucleotides are TGTGCCAGCAGCCCTCGGAGACAGGGAATGTACGAGCAGTACTTC. Its protein product is CASSPRRQGMYEQYF. Drawing the rest from reference TRBV11-2 and TRBJ2-7, the complete variable domain is EAGVAQSPRYKIIEKRQSVAFWCNPISGHATLYWYQQILGQGPKLLIQFQNNGVVDDSQLPKDRFSAERLKGVDSTLKIQPAKLEDSAVYLCASSPRRQGMYEQYFGPGTRLTVT.